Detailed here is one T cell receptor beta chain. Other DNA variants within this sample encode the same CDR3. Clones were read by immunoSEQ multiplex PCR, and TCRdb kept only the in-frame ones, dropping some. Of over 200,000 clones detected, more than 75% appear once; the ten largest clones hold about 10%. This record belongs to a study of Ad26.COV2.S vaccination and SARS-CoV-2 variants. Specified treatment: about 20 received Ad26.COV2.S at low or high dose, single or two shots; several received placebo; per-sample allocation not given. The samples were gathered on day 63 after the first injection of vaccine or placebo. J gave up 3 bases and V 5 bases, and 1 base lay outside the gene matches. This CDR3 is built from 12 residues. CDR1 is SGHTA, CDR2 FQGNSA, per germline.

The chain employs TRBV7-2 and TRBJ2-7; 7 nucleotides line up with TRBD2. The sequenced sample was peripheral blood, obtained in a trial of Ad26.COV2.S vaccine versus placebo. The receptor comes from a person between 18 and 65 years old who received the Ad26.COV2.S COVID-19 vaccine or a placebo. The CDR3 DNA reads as TGTGCCAGCAGCCGGACTAGCTACGAGCAGTACTTC. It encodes CASSRTSYEQYF.